The 17 T cell receptor beta chains given below trace back to one sample, sequenced in a study of T cell responses to AZD1222 COVID-19 vaccine. Profiled with immunoSEQ multiplex PCR; TCRdb holds only in-frame clones, not every one. The table has 150,000 to 200,000 clones, almost 95% seen once. The source was peripheral blood, collected on day 0 of AZD1222 vaccination. The receptors were gathered from an adult in good health.

The chain carries TRBV29-1 and TRBJ1-3, with D unclear. The V end was cut by 3 bases, the J end by 0 bases, with 6 bases between. The CDR3 covers 13 residues. CDR1 and CDR2 (germline): SQVTM, ANQGSEA. The CDR3 nucleotides read TGCAGCGTTGACGGTCTCTCTGGAAACACCATATATTTT. This translates into CSVDGLSGNTIYF.

This clone was observed a single time. The chain uses TRBV19 and TRBJ1-2, with D possibly TRBD1 on 5 matching bases. Germline values: CDR1 LNHDA, CDR2 SQIVND (reference sequence). Trimming removed 5 bases from V and 4 bases from J, with 17 bases in between. This CDR3 spans 15 amino acids. This chain's CDR3 is CASSAGRSGTYGYTF. The CDR3 DNA sequence: TGTGCCAGTAGTGCCGGGAGGTCGGGGACCTATGGCTACACCTTC.

The rearrangement joins TRBV7-9 to TRBJ2-7; TRBD1 matches at 8 bases. Per germline, CDR1 SEHNR and CDR2 FQNEAQ (reference sequence). There are 14 residues in the CDR3. The V segment lost 4 bases and the J segment 7 bases; nucleotides outside the gene matches: 9. The CDR3 spells CASSSGQATGEQYF. CDR3 nucleotides: TGTGCCAGCAGCTCGGGACAGGCCACAGGAGAGCAGTACTTC.

The genes are TRBV6-1 and TRBJ2-7; D is perhaps TRBD1 (6 bases). V was cut by 6 bases and J by 1 base, with 13 bases left in between. This CDR3 is 14 amino acids long. CDR1 is MNHNS and CDR2 is SASEGT in the germline V gene. This CDR3 is CASSRGQNSYEQYF. CDR3 coding DNA: TGTGCCAGCAGCCGAGGACAGAATTCCTACGAGCAGTACTTC.

This chain uses TRBV18 with TRBJ1-5; D call uncertain. The CDR3 loop spans 13 amino acids. Trimming left V 6 bases short and J 5 bases short, with 11 bases between. Germline V CDR1 and CDR2: KGHSH, LQKENI. The CDR3 DNA is TGTGCCAGCTCCGAGCAGGCAGATCAGCCCCAGCATTTT. Its translation: CASSEQADQPQHF.

This chain connects TRBV4-1 to TRBJ2-4; TRBD1 is a possible D gene (5 bases). Trimming removed 1 base from V and 2 bases from J, with 12 bases in between. The CDR3 runs 16 residues. Germline-derived CDR1 and CDR2 are MGHRA and YSYEKL. This chain's CDR3 is CASSQAAGLSKNIQYF. CDR3 nucleotide sequence: TGCGCCAGCAGCCAAGCCGCAGGGCTTTCCAAAAACATTCAGTACTTC.

The chain carries TRBV11-2 and TRBJ1-1; 7 bases map to TRBD1. With V trimmed by 5 bases and J by 0 bases, 6 bases remained unmatched. This CDR3 contains 15 residues. Germline V gene data show CDR1 as SGHAT and CDR2 as FQNNGV. CDR3 loop: CASSARQGLNTEAFF. In DNA, the CDR3 is TGTGCCAGCAGCGCCCGACAGGGACTGAACACTGAAGCTTTCTTT.

J is TRBJ1-5 and V is TRBV24-1; D is undetermined. The CDR3 runs 15 residues. Germline CDR1 and CDR2: KGHDR and SFDVKD. Trimming removed 3 bases from V and 1 base from J, with 9 bases in between. The CDR3 is CATSDEGISNQPQHF. The CDR3 DNA reads as TGTGCCACCAGTGATGAGGGAATCAGCAATCAGCCCCAGCATTTT.

This chain joins TRBV5-1 and TRBJ1-2, with 9 bases aligning to TRBD1. The trim removed 4 bases at V and 12 bases at J, leaving 4 bases unmatched. Germline V gene data show CDR1 as SGHRS and CDR2 as YFSETQ. The CDR3 length is 11 residues. The CDR3 loop is CASSHGTGNTF. The CDR3, as DNA: TGCGCCAGCAGCCACGGGACAGGGAACACCTTC.

The chain employs TRBV2 and TRBJ2-2, with D uncertain. The CDR3 has 13 amino acids. CDR1 is SNHLY and CDR2 is FYNNEI in the germline V gene. Trimming stripped 5 bases from V and 5 bases from J, with 9 bases between. The CDR3 sequence: CASSREATGELFF. The DNA of the CDR3 is TGTGCCAGCAGTCGAGAAGCAACCGGGGAGCTGTTTTTT.

This clone was counted only a few times. The chain couples TRBV7-8 to TRBJ1-2; maybe TRBD1 (5 bases). Trimming took off 5 bases at V and 0 bases at J, with 19 bases between the two ends. This CDR3 region has 17 residues. Germline values: CDR1 SGHVS, CDR2 FQNEAQ. CDR3 DNA: TGTGCCAGCAGCCCAACGGGCAGGGCACTAGCTAACTATGGCTACACCTTC. As protein: CASSPTGRALANYGYTF.

The V gene is TRBV4-1, the J gene TRBJ2-7; the D is unclear. This CDR3 spans 15 amino acids. Germline CDR1 is MGHRA and CDR2 is YSYEKL. The V and J ends lost 0 bases and 1 base respectively, with 10 bases between them. The CDR3 sequence: CASSQDPSQSYEQYF. In DNA, the CDR3 is TGCGCCAGCAGCCAAGATCCTTCACAGTCCTACGAGCAGTACTTC.

The rearrangement links TRBV6-5 to TRBJ2-1; 14 bases match TRBD2. CDR3 length equals 14 residues. Germline V CDR1 and CDR2: MNHEY, SVGAGI. The V and J ends lost 5 bases and 15 bases, in that order; junction bases with no gene match: 9. The DNA of the CDR3 is TGTGCCAGCAGTACCGGACTAGCGGGGGGCCTTTGGTTCTTC. Translated: CASSTGLAGGLWFF.

The chain is built from TRBV6-2 or TRBV6-3 and TRBJ1-6; 7 positions agree with TRBD1. The CDR3 covers 14 residues. Germline loops: CDR1 MNHEY, CDR2 SVGEGT. V lost 2 bases to trimming and J lost 10 bases; unmatched junction nucleotides: 5. CDR3 sequence: CASSYVGGVSPLHF. CDR3 nucleotides: TGTGCCAGCAGTTACGTAGGGGGCGTCTCACCCCTCCACTTT.

This CDR3 reads CASSQAAISGNTIYF. In nucleotides, the CDR3 is TGTGCCAGCAGCCAGGCAGCGATCTCTGGAAACACCATATATTTT. This chain connects TRBV7-9 to TRBJ1-3, with D unresolved. Germline values: CDR1 SEHNR, CDR2 FQNEAQ (reference sequence). V was trimmed by 5 bases and J by 0 bases, leaving 11 bases between them. This CDR3 comprises 15 residues.

The chain recombines TRBV18 with TRBJ1-1; D is unclear. Per the germline V gene, CDR1 is KGHSH and CDR2 is LQKENI. This CDR3 is 13 amino acids long. Trimming removed 1 base from V and 0 bases from J, with 3 bases in between. Here the CDR3 reads CASSPRLNTEAFF. In nucleotides, the CDR3 is TGTGCCAGCTCACCACGTCTGAACACTGAAGCTTTCTTT.

This clone was detected only once. The chain has TRBV25-1 and TRBJ2-1, with D possibly being TRBD1 or TRBD2 (6 bases each). The germline V gene has CDR1 MGHDK and CDR2 SYGVNS. V was clipped by 1 base and J by 4 bases, with 11 bases between them. This CDR3 comprises 15 residues. CDR3 in DNA: TGTGCCAGCAGTGAATCGAGGGGGGTTTACAATGAGCAGTTCTTC. Protein product: CASSESRGVYNEQFF.